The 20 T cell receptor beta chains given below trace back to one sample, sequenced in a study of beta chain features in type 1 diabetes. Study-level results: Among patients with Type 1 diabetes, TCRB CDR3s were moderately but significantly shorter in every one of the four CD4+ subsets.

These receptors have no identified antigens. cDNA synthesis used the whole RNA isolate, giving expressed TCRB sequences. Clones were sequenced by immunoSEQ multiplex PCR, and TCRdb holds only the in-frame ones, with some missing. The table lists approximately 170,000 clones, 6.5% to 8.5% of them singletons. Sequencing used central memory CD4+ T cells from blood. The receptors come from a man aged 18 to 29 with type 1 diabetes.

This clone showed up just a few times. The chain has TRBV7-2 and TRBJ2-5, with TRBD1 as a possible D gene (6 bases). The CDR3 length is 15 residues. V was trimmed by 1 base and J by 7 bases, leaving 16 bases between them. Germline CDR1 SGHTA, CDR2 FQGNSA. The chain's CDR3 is CASSLDTGTRGTQYF. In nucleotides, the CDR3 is TGTGCCAGCAGCTTAGACACAGGGACAAGAGGGACCCAGTACTTC.

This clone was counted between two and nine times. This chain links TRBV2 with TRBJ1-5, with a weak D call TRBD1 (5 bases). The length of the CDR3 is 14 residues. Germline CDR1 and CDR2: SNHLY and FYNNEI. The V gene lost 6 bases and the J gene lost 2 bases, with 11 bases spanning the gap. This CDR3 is CASSPTERNQPQHF. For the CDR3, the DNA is TGTGCCAGCAGCCCGACAGAACGCAATCAGCCCCAGCATTTT.

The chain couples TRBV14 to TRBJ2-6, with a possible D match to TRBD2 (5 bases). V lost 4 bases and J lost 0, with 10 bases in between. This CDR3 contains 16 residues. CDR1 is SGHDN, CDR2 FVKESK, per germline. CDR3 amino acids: CASSLGLHSGANVLTF. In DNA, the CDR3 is TGTGCCAGCAGCCTCGGACTCCACTCTGGGGCCAACGTCCTGACTTTC. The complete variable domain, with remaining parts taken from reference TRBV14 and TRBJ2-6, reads EAGVTQFPSHSVIEKGQTVTLRCDPISGHDNLYWYRRVMGKEIKFLLHFVKESKQDESGMPNNRFLAERTGGTYSTLKVQPAELEDSGVYFCASSLGLHSGANVLTFGAGSRLTVL.

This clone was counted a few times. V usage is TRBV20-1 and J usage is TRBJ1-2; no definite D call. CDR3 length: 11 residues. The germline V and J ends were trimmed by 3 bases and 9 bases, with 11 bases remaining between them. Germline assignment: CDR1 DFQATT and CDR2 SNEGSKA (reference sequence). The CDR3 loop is CSARRDMSYTF. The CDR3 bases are TGCAGTGCTAGGAGAGATATGAGCTACACCTTC.

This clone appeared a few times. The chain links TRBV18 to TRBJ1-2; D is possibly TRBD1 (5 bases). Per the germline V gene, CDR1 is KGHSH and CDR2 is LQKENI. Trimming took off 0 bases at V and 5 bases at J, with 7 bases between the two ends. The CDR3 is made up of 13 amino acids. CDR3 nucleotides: TGTGCCAGCTCACCACCTGCAGGGTATGGCTACACCTTC. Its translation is CASSPPAGYGYTF.

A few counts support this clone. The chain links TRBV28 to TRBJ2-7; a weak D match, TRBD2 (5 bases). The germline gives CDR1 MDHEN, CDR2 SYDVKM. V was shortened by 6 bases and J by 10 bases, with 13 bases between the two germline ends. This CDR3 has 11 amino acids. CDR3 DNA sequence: TGTGCCAGCAGAACCCGGGGAAGACAGTACTTC. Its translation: CASRTRGRQYF. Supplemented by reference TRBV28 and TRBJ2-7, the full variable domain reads DVKVTQSSRYLVKRTGEKVFLECVQDMDHENMFWYRQDPGLGLRLIYFSYDVKMKEKGDIPEGYSVSREKKERFSLILESASTNQTSMYLCASRTRGRQYFGPGTRLTVT.

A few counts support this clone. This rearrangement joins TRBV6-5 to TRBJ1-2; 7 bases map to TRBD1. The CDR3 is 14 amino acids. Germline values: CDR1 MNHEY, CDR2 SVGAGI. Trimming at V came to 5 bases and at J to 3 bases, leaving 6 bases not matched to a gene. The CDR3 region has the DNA TGTGCCAGCAGTGCCCAGGGGGAGTACTATGGCTACACCTTC. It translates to CASSAQGEYYGYTF.

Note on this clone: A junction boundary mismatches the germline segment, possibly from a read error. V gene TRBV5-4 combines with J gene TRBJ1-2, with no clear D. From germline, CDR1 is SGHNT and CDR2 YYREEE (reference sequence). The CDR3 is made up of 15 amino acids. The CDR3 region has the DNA TGCGCCAGCAGCCACGTGAGGGAGGGAGCGGGCGGCTACACCTTC. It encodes CASSHVREGAGGYTF.

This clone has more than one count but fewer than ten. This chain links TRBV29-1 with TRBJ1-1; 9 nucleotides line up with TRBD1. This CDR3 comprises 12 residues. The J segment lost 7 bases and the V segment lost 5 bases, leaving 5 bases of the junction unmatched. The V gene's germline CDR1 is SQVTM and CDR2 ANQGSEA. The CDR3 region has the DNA TGCAGCGTTAACAGGGGGCGAGATGAAGCTTTCTTT. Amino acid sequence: CSVNRGRDEAFF.

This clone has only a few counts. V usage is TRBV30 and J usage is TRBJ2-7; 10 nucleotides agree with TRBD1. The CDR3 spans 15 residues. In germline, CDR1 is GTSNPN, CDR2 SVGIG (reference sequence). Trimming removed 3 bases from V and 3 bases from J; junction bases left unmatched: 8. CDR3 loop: CAWSLGDRGLYEQYF. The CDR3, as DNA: TGTGCCTGGAGCCTCGGGGACAGGGGACTCTACGAGCAGTACTTC.

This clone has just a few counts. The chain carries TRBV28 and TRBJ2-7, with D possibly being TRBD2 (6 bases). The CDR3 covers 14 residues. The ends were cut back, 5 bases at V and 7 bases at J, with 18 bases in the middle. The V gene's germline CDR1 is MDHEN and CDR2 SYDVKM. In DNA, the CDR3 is TGTGCCAGCAGTAAAGTCGGGGGTTTGCGTGAGCAGTACTTC. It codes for CASSKVGGLREQYF.

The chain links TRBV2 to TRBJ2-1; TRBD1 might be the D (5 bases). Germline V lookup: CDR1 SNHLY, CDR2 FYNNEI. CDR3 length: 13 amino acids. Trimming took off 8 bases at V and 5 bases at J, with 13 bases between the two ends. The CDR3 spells CASRAPQDNEQFF. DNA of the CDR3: TGTGCCAGCCGAGCCCCACAGGACAATGAGCAGTTCTTC.

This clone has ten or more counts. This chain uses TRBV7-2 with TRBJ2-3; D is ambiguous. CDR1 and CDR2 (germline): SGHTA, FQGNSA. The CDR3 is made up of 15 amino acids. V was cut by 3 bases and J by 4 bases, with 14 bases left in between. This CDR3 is CASSLGLTGPDTQYF. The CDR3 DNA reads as TGTGCCAGCAGCTTGGGTCTAACTGGGCCAGATACGCAGTATTTT.

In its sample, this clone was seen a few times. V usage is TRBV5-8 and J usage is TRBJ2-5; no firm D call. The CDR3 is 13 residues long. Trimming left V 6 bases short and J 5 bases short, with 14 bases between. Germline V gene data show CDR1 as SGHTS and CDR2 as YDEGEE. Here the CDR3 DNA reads TGTGCCAGCACACTTCGTCGAGCCGAGACCCAGTACTTC. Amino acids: CASTLRRAETQYF.

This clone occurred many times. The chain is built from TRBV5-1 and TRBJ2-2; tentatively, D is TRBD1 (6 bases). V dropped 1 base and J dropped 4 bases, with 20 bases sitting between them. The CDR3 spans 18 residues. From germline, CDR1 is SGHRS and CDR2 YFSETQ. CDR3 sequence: CASSLTSRGDVGTGELFF. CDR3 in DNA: TGCGCCAGCAGCTTGACGTCCAGGGGAGATGTTGGCACCGGGGAGCTGTTTTTT.

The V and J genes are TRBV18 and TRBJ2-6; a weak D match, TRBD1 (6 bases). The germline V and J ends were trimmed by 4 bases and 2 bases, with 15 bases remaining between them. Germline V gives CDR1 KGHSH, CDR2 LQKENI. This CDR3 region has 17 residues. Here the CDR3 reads CASSRQTGSAGANVLTF. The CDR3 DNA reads TGTGCCAGCTCACGACAAACAGGGTCGGCTGGGGCCAACGTCCTGACTTTC.

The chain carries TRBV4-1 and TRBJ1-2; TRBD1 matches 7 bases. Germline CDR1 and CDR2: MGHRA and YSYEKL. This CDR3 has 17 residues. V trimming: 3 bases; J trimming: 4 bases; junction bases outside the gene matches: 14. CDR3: CASSHRFIGQAIYGYTF. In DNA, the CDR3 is TGCGCCAGCAGCCACCGGTTTATAGGACAGGCTATCTATGGCTACACCTTC.

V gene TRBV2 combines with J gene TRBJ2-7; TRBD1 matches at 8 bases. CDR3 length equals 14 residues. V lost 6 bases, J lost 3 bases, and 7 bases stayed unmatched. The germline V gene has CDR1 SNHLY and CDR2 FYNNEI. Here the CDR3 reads CASRGTGSLYEQYF. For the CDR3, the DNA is TGTGCCAGCAGAGGGACAGGTTCCCTCTACGAGCAGTACTTC.

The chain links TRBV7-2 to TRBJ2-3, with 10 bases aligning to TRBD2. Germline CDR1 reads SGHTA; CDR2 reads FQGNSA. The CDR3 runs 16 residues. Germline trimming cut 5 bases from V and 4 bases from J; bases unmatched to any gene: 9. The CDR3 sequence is CASSAPGLAIPDTQYF. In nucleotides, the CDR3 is TGTGCCAGCAGCGCTCCGGGACTAGCGATCCCAGATACGCAGTATTTT.

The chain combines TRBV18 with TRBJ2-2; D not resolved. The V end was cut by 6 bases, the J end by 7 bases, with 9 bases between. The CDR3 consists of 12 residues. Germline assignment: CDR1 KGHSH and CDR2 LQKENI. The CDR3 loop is CASSSLGGELFF. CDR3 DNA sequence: TGTGCCAGCTCCTCCCTAGGCGGGGAGCTGTTTTTT. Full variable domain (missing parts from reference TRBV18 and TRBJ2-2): NAGVMQNPRHLVRRRGQEARLRCSPMKGHSHVYWYRQLPEEGLKFMVYLQKENIIDESGMPKERFSAEFPKEGPSILRIQQVVRGDSAAYFCASSSLGGELFFGEGSRLTVL.